This TCR beta chain is drawn from a study of blood T cell repertoires in COVID-19. Trimming cost V 7 bases and J 7 bases; bases outside gene matches: 6. Germline V gene sequence: CDR1 SQVTM, CDR2 ANQGSEA. The CDR3 is 12 residues long. How the authors handled the data: Amplified reference gene primers provided the basis for estimating nucleated cell counts. This table comes from immunoSEQ multiplex PCR, and its TCRdb copy is limited to in-frame clones, with some not included. That table supplies the V and J calls and clone size; D and trimming were determined from the DNA. The table includes some 89,000 clones, around 80% detected once.

The sample was peripheral blood. The receptor was derived from a woman of 80 years or more with acute or convalescent COVID-19. The J gene is TRBJ1-5, the V gene TRBV29-1; TRBD1 agrees at 8 bases. The CDR3 is CSAGGEAQPQHF. Here the CDR3 DNA reads TGCAGCGCAGGGGGCGAAGCGCAGCCCCAGCATTTT.